Listed below are T cell receptor beta chains from one sample, sequenced in a study of T cells after yellow fever vaccination. TCRdb processed the 5' RACE reads anew with MiXCR; each CDR3 protein has one entry. Among around 350,000 distinct CDR3 sequences listed, roughly 12% were seen once. The starting material was PBMCs, obtained on the day of the first yellow fever vaccination. All receptors derive from a man younger than 35 who received the YFV17D yellow fever vaccine. Both conserved end residues are part of each CDR3. The order of the fields is CDR3 length, D gene, V gene, clone size, J gene, CDR3 protein, CDR3 DNA. A D gene is named only where the DNA matches it firmly. Size tells how often a clone was seen (once, few, many) or the class of an expanded clone, and some rows leave it out.

>16|NA|TRBV3-1|NA|TRBJ2-6
CASSETGDSGANVLTF
TGTGCCAGCAGCGAAACAGGAGACTCTGGGGCCAACGTCCTGACTTTC
>12|NA|TRBV3-1|few|TRBJ1-3
CASSPTVDTIYF
TGTGCCAGCAGCCCGACCGTGGACACCATATATTTT
>16|NA|TRBV9|few|TRBJ2-2
CASIPTVPPNTGELFF
TGTGCCAGCATCCCGACAGTTCCACCAAACACCGGGGAGCTGTTTTTT
>14|TRBD2|TRBV20-1|NA|TRBJ2-7
CSAPAGSGGYEQYF
TGCAGTGCCCCCGCGGGTAGCGGGGGCTACGAGCAGTACTTC
>15|TRBD1|TRBV20-1|NA|TRBJ1-5
CSAGRTGESNQPQHF
TGCAGTGCCGGGAGAACAGGGGAATCAAATCAGCCCCAGCATTTT
>17|NA|TRBV20-1|NA|TRBJ2-1
CSAGRLGSLALDNEQFF
TGCAGTGCTGGACGCCTCGGCAGCCTAGCGCTAGACAATGAGCAGTTCTTC
>17|NA|TRBV4-3|few|TRBJ2-1
CASSPDFPGSSYNEQFF
TGCGCCAGCAGCCCTGATTTCCCAGGCAGCTCCTACAATGAGCAGTTCTTC
>19|NA|TRBV7-4|many|TRBJ2-5
CASSPDSTGTPAWIETQYF
TGTGCCAGCAGCCCTGACTCGACCGGGACTCCGGCGTGGATCGAGACCCAGTACTTC
>15|NA|TRBV7-9|many|TRBJ1-1
CASSSTTGVNTEAFF
TGTGCCAGCAGCTCCACGACAGGAGTGAACACTGAAGCTTTCTTT
>17|NA|TRBV5-5|NA|TRBJ2-1
CASSLRVTVQIYNEQFF
TGTGCCAGCAGCTTGAGAGTCACAGTACAAATCTACAATGAGCAGTTCTTC
>15|TRBD1|TRBV3-1|NA|TRBJ1-1
CASSLGGAGNTEAFF
TGTGCCAGCAGCCTAGGGGGCGCTGGGAACACTGAAGCTTTCTTT
>13|NA|TRBV6-2/TRBV6-3|NA|TRBJ1-2
CASSSQRARGYTF
TGTGCCAGCAGTTCCCAAAGGGCTCGAGGCTACACCTTC
>17|TRBD1|TRBV5-5|NA|TRBJ2-1
CASSLGNRQGGRNEQFF
TGTGCCAGCAGCTTGGGCAATCGACAGGGTGGGCGCAATGAGCAGTTCTTC
>14|NA|TRBV5-6|NA|TRBJ1-6
CASSRDGSYSPLHF
TGTGCCAGCAGCCGGGACGGGTCTTATTCACCCCTCCACTTT